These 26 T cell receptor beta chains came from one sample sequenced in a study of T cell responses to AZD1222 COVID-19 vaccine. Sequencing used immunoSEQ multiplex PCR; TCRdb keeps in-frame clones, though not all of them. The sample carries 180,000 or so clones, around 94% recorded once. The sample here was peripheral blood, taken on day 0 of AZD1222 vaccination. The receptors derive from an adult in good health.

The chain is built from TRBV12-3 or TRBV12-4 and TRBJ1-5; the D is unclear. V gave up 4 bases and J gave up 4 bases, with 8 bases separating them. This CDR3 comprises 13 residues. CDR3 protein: CASSSRGNQPQHF. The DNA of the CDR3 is TGTGCCAGCAGTTCACGGGGTAATCAGCCCCAGCATTTT.

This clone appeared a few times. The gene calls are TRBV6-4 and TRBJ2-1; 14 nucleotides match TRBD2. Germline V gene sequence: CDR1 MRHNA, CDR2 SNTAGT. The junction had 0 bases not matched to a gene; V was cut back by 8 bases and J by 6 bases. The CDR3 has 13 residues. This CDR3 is CASGTSGSNEQFF. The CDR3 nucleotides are TGTGCCAGCGGGACTAGCGGGAGCAATGAGCAGTTCTTC.

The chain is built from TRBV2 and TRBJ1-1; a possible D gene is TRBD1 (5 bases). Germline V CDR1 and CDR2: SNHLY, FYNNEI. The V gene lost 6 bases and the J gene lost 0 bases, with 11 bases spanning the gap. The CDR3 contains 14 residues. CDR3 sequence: CASRHRLLNTEAFF. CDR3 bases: TGTGCCAGCAGACACAGGCTTCTGAACACTGAAGCTTTCTTT.

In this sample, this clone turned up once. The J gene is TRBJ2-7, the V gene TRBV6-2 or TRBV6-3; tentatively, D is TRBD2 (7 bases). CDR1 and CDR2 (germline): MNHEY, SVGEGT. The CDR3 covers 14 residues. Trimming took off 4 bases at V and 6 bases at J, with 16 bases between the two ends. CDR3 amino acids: CASSFGGPYGEQYF. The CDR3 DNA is TGTGCCAGCAGTTTCGGGGGGCCGTATGGCGAGCAGTACTTC.

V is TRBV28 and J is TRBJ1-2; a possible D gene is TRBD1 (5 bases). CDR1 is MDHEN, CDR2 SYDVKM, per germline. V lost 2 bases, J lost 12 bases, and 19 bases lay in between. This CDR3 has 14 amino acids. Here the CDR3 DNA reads TGTGCCAGCAGTTTAACCGCAGGGTCGGGTATCGACACCTTC. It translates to CASSLTAGSGIDTF.

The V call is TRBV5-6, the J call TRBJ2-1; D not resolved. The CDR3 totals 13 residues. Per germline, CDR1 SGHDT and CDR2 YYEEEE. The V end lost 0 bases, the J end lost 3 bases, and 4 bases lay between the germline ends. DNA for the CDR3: TGTGCCAGCAGCTTGGGGGACTACAATGAGCAGTTCTTC. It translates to CASSLGDYNEQFF.

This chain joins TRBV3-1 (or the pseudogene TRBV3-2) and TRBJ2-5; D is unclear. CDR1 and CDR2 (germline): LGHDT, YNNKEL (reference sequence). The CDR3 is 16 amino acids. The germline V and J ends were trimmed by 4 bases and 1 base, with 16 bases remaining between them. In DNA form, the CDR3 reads TGTGCCAGCAGCCCTCCCCGGGCCCTAACCCAAGAGACCCAGTACTTC. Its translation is CASSPPRALTQETQYF.

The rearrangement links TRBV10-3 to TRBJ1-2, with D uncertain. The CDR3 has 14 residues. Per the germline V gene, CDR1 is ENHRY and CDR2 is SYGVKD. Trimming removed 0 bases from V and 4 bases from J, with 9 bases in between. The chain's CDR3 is CAISESKVLYGYTF. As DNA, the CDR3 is TGTGCCATCAGTGAGTCGAAGGTTCTCTATGGCTACACCTTC.

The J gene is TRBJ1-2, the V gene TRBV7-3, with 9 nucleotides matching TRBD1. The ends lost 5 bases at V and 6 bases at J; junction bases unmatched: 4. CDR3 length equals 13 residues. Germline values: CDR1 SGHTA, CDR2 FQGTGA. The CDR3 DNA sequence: TGTGCCAGCAGCCGTACAGGGGGCGATGGCTACACCTTC. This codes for CASSRTGGDGYTF.

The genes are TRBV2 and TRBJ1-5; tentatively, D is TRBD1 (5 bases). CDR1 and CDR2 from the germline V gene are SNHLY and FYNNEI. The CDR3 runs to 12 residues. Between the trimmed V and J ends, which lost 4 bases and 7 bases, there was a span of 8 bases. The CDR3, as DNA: TGTGCCAGCAGTGGGCAGGGCCAGCCCCAGCATTTT. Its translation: CASSGQGQPQHF.

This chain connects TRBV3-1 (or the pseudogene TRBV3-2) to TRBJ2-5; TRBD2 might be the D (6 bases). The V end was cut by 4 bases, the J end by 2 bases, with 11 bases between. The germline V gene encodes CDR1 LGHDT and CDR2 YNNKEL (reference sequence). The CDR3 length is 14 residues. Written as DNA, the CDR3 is TGTGCCAGCAGCCTACCGGGAGTTCAAGAGACCCAGTACTTC. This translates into CASSLPGVQETQYF.

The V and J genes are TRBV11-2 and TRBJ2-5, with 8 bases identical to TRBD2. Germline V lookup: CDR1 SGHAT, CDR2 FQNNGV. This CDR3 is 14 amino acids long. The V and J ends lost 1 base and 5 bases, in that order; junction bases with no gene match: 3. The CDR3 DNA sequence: TGTGCCAGCAGCTTAGTTGGCGGGGGGGAGACCCAGTACTTC. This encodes CASSLVGGGETQYF.

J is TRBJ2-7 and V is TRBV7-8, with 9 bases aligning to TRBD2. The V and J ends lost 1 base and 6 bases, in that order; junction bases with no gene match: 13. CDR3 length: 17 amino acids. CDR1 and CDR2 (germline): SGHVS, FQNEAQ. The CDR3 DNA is TGTGCCAGCAGCTTAGGGGGGTGGCGGGAGGGCCATGCCGAGCAGTACTTC. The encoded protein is CASSLGGWREGHAEQYF.

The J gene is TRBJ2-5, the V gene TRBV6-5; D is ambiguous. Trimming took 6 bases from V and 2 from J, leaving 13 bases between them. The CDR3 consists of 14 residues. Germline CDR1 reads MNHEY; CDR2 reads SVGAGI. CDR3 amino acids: CASRLMAVQETQYF. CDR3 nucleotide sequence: TGTGCCAGCAGACTGATGGCAGTACAAGAGACCCAGTACTTC.

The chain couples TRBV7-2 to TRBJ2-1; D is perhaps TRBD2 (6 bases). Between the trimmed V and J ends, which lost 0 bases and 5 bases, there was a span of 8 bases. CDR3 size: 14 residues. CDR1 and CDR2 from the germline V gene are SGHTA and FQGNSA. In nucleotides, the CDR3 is TGTGCCAGCAGCTTAGCTAGCGGAGACAATGAGCAGTTCTTC. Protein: CASSLASGDNEQFF.

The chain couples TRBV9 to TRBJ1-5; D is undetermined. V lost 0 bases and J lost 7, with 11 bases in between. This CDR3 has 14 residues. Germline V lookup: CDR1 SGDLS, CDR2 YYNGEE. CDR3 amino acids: CASSVDWGGQPQHF. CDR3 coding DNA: TGTGCCAGCAGCGTAGATTGGGGAGGGCAGCCCCAGCATTTT.

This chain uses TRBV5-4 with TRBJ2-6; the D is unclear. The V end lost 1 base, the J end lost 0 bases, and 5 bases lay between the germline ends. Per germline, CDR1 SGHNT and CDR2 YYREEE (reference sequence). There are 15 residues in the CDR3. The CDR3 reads CASSLQDSGANVLTF. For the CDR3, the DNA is TGTGCCAGCAGCTTGCAGGACTCTGGGGCCAACGTCCTGACTTTC.

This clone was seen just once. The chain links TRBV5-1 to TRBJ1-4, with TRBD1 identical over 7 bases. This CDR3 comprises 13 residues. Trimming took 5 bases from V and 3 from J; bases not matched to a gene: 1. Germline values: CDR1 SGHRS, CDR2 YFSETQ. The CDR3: CASRGQPNEKLFF. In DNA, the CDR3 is TGCGCCAGCAGGGGACAGCCTAATGAAAAACTGTTTTTT.

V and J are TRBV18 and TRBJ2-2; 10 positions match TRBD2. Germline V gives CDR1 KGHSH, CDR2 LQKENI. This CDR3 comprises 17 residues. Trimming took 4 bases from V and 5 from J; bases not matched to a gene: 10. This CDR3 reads CASSRPFLAGDTGELFF. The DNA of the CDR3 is TGTGCCAGCTCACGGCCGTTTCTAGCGGGAGATACCGGGGAGCTGTTTTTT.

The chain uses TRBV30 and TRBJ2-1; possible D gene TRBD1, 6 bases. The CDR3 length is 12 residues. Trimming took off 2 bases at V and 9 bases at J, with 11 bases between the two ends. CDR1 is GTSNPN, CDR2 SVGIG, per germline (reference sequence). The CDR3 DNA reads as TGTGCCTGGAGTTCAGGGGCGGCTGAGCAGTTCTTC. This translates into CAWSSGAAEQFF.

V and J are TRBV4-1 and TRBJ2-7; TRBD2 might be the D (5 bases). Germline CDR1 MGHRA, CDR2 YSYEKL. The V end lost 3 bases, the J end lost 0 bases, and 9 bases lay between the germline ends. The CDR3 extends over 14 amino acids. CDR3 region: CASSQVRDSYEQYF. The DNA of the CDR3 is TGCGCCAGCAGCCAGGTCCGGGACTCCTACGAGCAGTACTTC.

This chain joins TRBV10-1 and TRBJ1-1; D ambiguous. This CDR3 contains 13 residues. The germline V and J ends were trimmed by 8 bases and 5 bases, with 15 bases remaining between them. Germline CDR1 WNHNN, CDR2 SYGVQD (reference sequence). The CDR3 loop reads CASSTGRETEAFF. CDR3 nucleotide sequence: TGCGCCAGCTCAACGGGGAGGGAAACTGAAGCTTTCTTT.

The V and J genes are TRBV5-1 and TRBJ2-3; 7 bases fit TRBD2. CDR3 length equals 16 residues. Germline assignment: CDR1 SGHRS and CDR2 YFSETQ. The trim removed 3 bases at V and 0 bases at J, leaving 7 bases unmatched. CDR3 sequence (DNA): TGCGCCAGCAGCTCCCGGCGTAGCGGGAGCACAGATACGCAGTATTTT. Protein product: CASSSRRSGSTDTQYF.

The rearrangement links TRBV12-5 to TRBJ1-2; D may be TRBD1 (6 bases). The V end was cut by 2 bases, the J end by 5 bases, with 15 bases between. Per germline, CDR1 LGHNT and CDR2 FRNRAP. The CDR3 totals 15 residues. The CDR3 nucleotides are TGTGCTAGTGGTTTGTTTCAGGGGCAAGGGTATGGCTACACCTTC. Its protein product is CASGLFQGQGYGYTF.

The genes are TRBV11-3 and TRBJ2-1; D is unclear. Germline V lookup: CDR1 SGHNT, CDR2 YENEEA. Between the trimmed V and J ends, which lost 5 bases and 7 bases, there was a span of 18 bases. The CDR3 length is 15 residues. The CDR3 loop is CASSRSPGPNNEQFF. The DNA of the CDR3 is TGTGCCAGCAGCCGATCCCCCGGGCCAAATAATGAGCAGTTCTTC.

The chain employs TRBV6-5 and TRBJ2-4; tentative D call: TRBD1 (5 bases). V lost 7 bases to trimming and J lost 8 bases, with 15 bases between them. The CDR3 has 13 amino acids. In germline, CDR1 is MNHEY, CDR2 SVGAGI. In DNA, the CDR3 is TGTGCCAGCATAGATCCGTGGGGCTACATTCAGTACTTC. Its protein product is CASIDPWGYIQYF.